Listed here are 32 T cell receptor beta chains from one sample, sequenced in a study of response to subunit inactivated influenza vaccine. TCRdb recomputed calls from the RT-PCR reads with MiXCR, one row per CDR3 protein. The profile covers roughly 190,000 distinct CDR3 sequences, with approximately 12% appearing a single time and 25% to 30% taken by the ten largest. The sample also formed part of further work on T cells expressing NK-cell markers. That work adds: What made the TCR beta cDNA was 5'RACE template switching with UMIs.

This specimen consisted of CD8+ T cells sorted from PBMCs, obtained about 11 days after vaccination. The receptors stem from a man aged 50 to 60 who received an inactivated influenza vaccine.

The genes are TRBV7-8 and TRBJ2-1, with D perhaps TRBD1 or TRBD2 (6 bases each). The V gene lost 5 bases and the J gene lost 2 bases, with 16 bases spanning the gap. In germline, CDR1 is SGHVS, CDR2 FQNEAQ. This CDR3 region has 16 residues. The CDR3 nucleotides read TGTGCCAGCAGCAGGTCGGGGGCTATCCCCTACAATGAGCAGTTCTTC. This codes for CASSRSGAIPYNEQFF.

The sample holds many counts of this clonotype. The gene calls are TRBV7-8 and TRBJ2-7; no clear D. CDR3 size: 15 residues. Trimming removed 5 bases at V and 3 bases at J, with 17 bases between. Germline V gives CDR1 SGHVS, CDR2 FQNEAQ. The CDR3 DNA reads as TGTGCCAGCAGCCCAGACCGAGGAAGGTTCTACGAGCAGTACTTC. Its protein is CASSPDRGRFYEQYF. Complete variable domain (other parts from reference TRBV7-8 and TRBJ2-7): GAGVSQSPRYKVAKRGQDVALRCDPISGHVSLFWYQQALGQGPEFLTYFQNEAQLDKSGLPSDRFFAERPEGSVSTLKIQRTQQEDSAVYLCASSPDRGRFYEQYFGPGTRLTVT.

The chain joins TRBV10-3 to TRBJ2-3; TRBD2 is a possible D gene (5 bases). Trimming took 2 bases from V and 2 from J, leaving 14 bases between them. From germline, CDR1 is ENHRY and CDR2 SYGVKD. The CDR3 totals 16 residues. In DNA, the CDR3 is TGTGCCATCAGTGAGGGGAGTGGCGGTGTCACAGATACGCAGTATTTT. Protein sequence: CAISEGSGGVTDTQYF.

This chain connects TRBV9 to TRBJ1-2; TRBD1 agrees at 7 bases. The CDR3 totals 13 residues. After removal of 2 bases from V and 8 bases from J, the junction contained 6 bases not matched to a gene. Germline lookup yields CDR1 SGDLS and CDR2 YYNGEE. The CDR3 spells CASSVEDRWGYTF. The CDR3 region has the DNA TGTGCCAGCAGCGTCGAGGACAGGTGGGGCTACACCTTC.

The chain employs TRBV12-3 or TRBV12-4 and TRBJ2-1; D is ambiguous. V was clipped by 7 bases and J by 6 bases, with 19 bases between them. CDR3 length: 15 amino acids. CDR3 residues: CASTLSALSSNEQFF. The CDR3 nucleotides read TGTGCCAGCACCCTTAGTGCCCTCTCAAGCAATGAGCAGTTCTTC.

This clonotype was observed many times. The chain links TRBV12-3 or TRBV12-4 to TRBJ2-3; tentative D call: TRBD1 (6 bases). V shed 4 bases and J shed 6 bases, with 17 bases lying between them. This CDR3 has 15 amino acids. This CDR3 reads CASSSPPRGRDTQYF. In nucleotides, the CDR3 is TGTGCCAGCAGTTCTCCCCCCAGGGGAAGGGATACGCAGTATTTT.

This clonotype appeared a few times. V gene TRBV12-3 or TRBV12-4 combines with J gene TRBJ2-3; D is undetermined. Trimming took 8 bases from V and 0 from J, leaving 15 bases between them. The CDR3 totals 15 residues. The CDR3 loop is CASATSKTSTDTQYF. The DNA of the CDR3 is TGTGCCAGCGCCACATCAAAGACCAGCACAGATACGCAGTATTTT.

In its sample, this clonotype was seen many times. The chain joins TRBV4-3 to TRBJ2-1, with D unresolved. The CDR3 extends over 15 amino acids. Trimming removed 1 base at V and 10 bases at J, with 17 bases between. Germline CDR1 is LGHNA and CDR2 is YSLEER. The CDR3 region is CASSQALSDAGEQFF. In nucleotides, the CDR3 is TGCGCCAGCAGCCAAGCTCTGAGTGACGCTGGGGAGCAGTTCTTC.

The chain has TRBV7-6 and TRBJ2-5; 10 bases map to TRBD2. Germline trimming cut 1 base from V and 4 bases from J; bases unmatched to any gene: 9. Germline CDR1 SGHVS, CDR2 FNYEAQ. The CDR3 runs 17 residues. CDR3 loop: CASSLGGLAVLGETQYF. In DNA, the CDR3 is TGTGCCAGCAGCTTAGGCGGACTAGCGGTTCTCGGAGAGACCCAGTACTTC.

Ten or more counts support this clonotype. V is TRBV7-2 and J is TRBJ2-7; 7 bases are a match to TRBD1. The ends lost 6 bases at V and 2 bases at J; junction bases unmatched: 7. CDR1 and CDR2 (germline): SGHTA, FQGNSA. The CDR3 consists of 14 residues. CDR3 DNA sequence: TGTGCCAGCAGTAAACCGGGACAGACCTACGAGCAGTACTTC. Protein product: CASSKPGQTYEQYF.

The rearrangement joins TRBV7-9 to TRBJ2-2; D is possibly TRBD1 (5 bases). Germline values: CDR1 SEHNR, CDR2 FQNEAQ (reference sequence). V dropped 1 base and J dropped 3 bases, with 12 bases sitting between them. This CDR3 region has 16 residues. The chain's CDR3 is CASSLVYPGHTGELFF. As DNA, the CDR3 is TGTGCCAGCAGCTTAGTATACCCAGGGCACACCGGGGAGCTGTTTTTT.

This clonotype was counted many times. The V gene is TRBV4-1, the J gene TRBJ1-2, with a possible D match to TRBD1 (6 bases). The V gene lost 0 bases and the J gene lost 7 bases, with 9 bases spanning the gap. This CDR3 has 13 residues. The germline V gene encodes CDR1 MGHRA and CDR2 YSYEKL. CDR3 nucleotides: TGCGCCAGCAGCCAAGATCGGGGGCGTGGCTACACCTTC. This translates into CASSQDRGRGYTF.

There are a few counts of this clonotype. This sequence joins TRBV6-2 or TRBV6-3 and TRBJ2-7; 10 bases line up with TRBD1. CDR3 size: 17 residues. Unmatched junction bases numbered 13, after V lost 5 bases and J lost 3 bases. Per the germline V gene, CDR1 is MNHEY and CDR2 is SVGEGT. CDR3 protein: CASSKTGGGLGGYEQYF. The CDR3 coding sequence is TGTGCCAGCAGTAAGACAGGGGGCGGACTCGGGGGCTACGAGCAGTACTTC.

The table lists this clonotype with a few counts. The chain carries TRBV4-3 and TRBJ2-5, with TRBD1 matching over 7 bases. J lost 2 bases, V lost 0 bases, and 3 bases had no gene match. Germline CDR1 and CDR2: LGHNA and YSLEER. The CDR3 extends over 15 amino acids. The CDR3, as DNA: TGCGCCAGCAGCCAAGACAGGGGGTGGCAAGAGACCCAGTACTTC. Protein sequence: CASSQDRGWQETQYF.

This clonotype was detected only a few times. The chain carries TRBV4-2 and TRBJ2-3; maybe TRBD1 (6 bases). V was shortened by 5 bases and J by 4 bases, with 19 bases between the two germline ends. The CDR3 spans 16 residues. CDR1 and CDR2 from the germline V gene are LGHNA and YNFKEQ. The CDR3 sequence is CASSSMITGFPDTQYF. The CDR3 coding sequence is TGTGCCAGCAGCTCTATGATCACAGGGTTCCCAGATACGCAGTATTTT.

Only a few counts were recorded for this clonotype. This chain joins TRBV27 and TRBJ2-7; TRBD1 agrees at 11 bases. This CDR3 has 16 residues. Germline CDR1 reads MNHEY; CDR2 reads SMNVEV (reference sequence). V was clipped by 4 bases and J by 5 bases; unmatched bases: 10. The CDR3, as DNA: TGTGCCAGCAGTTCAATTAGGACAGGGGGCGGTGACGAGCAGTACTTC. As protein: CASSSIRTGGGDEQYF.

The rearrangement joins TRBV12-3 or TRBV12-4 to TRBJ1-1; TRBD1 agrees at 8 bases. J lost 8 bases, V lost 5 bases, and 10 bases had no gene match. The length of the CDR3 is 14 residues. The CDR3 DNA reads as TGTGCCAGCAGTGAGACAGGGGCACATCGGGAAGCTTTCTTT. It yields the protein CASSETGAHREAFF.

This clonotype was seen a few times. V gene TRBV10-3 combines with J gene TRBJ2-2; D uncertain. V lost 8 bases and J 7 bases, leaving 8 bases between the germline ends. Germline lookup yields CDR1 ENHRY and CDR2 SYGVKD. The CDR3 runs to 11 residues. CDR3 loop: CAILTDGELFF. The CDR3 nucleotides are TGTGCCATCCTCACAGACGGGGAGCTGTTTTTT.

This chain connects TRBV12-3 or TRBV12-4 to TRBJ2-3, with 8 positions matching TRBD2. The CDR3 runs to 13 residues. The junction had 2 bases not matched to a gene; V was cut back by 5 bases and J by 4 bases. CDR3 in DNA: TGTGCCAGCAGTAGCGGGAGCCCAGATACGCAGTATTTT. Translated: CASSSGSPDTQYF.

In its sample, this clonotype was seen a few times. The chain carries TRBV5-5 and TRBJ2-2, with D uncertain. The CDR3 consists of 11 residues. Trimming stripped 10 bases from V and 6 bases from J, with 10 bases between. CDR1 SGHKS and CDR2 YYEKEE come from the germline V gene (reference sequence). CDR3 bases: TGTGCCTTTGAGTCGGCCGGGGAGCTGTTTTTT. As protein: CAFESAGELFF.

This clonotype was seen once. The chain has TRBV6-2 or TRBV6-3 and TRBJ2-7; D remains ambiguous. The germline V gene has CDR1 MNHEY and CDR2 SVGEGT. The ends were cut back, 0 bases at V and 5 bases at J, with 14 bases in the middle. The CDR3 consists of 15 residues. DNA of the CDR3: TGTGCCAGCAGTTACTCCGATAGGCTGACCAACGAGCAGTACTTC. This gives the protein CASSYSDRLTNEQYF.

This clonotype was picked up many times. This chain joins TRBV9 and TRBJ2-7; 9 nucleotides agree with TRBD2. V was pared by 0 bases and J by 2 bases, with 3 bases of the junction left unmatched. Germline-derived CDR1 and CDR2 are SGDLS and YYNGEE. CDR3 length equals 15 residues. CDR3 sequence (DNA): TGTGCCAGCAGCGTAGGGCTAGCGGGAACCTACGAGCAGTACTTC. It encodes CASSVGLAGTYEQYF.

In this sample, this clonotype turned up a few times. V is TRBV11-1 and J is TRBJ2-2; 11 bases are shared with TRBD1. The CDR3 spans 18 residues. CDR1 is SGHAT, CDR2 FQDESV, per germline (reference sequence). V lost 5 bases to trimming and J lost 3 bases; unmatched junction nucleotides: 11. CDR3 region: CASSPTWRTGGYTGELFF. The CDR3 DNA sequence: TGTGCCAGCAGCCCTACTTGGCGGACAGGGGGCTACACCGGGGAGCTGTTTTTT.

V usage is TRBV29-1 and J usage is TRBJ2-1, with D possibly matching TRBD2 (6 bases). The germline V and J ends were trimmed by 2 bases and 0 bases, with 11 bases remaining between them. CDR1 and CDR2 (germline): SQVTM, ANQGSEA. CDR3 length: 15 residues. The CDR3 loop reads CSVEFAGRSYNEQFF. CDR3 nucleotides: TGCAGCGTTGAATTTGCGGGACGCTCCTACAATGAGCAGTTCTTC.

This clonotype appeared a few times. This chain uses TRBV12-5 with TRBJ2-5; 7 bases align to TRBD1. This CDR3 is built from 17 residues. V lost 0 bases, J lost 1 base, and 8 bases stayed unmatched. Germline CDR1 and CDR2: LGHNT and FRNRAP. CDR3 in DNA: TGTGCTAGTGGTTTGGTAGAGACAGGGTCAGCCCAAGAGACCCAGTACTTC. This encodes CASGLVETGSAQETQYF.

This clonotype has a handful of counts. The chain links TRBV7-8 to TRBJ2-3; tentatively, D is TRBD1 (6 bases). The CDR3 covers 16 residues. V was clipped by 1 base and J by 1 base, with 12 bases between them. Germline lookup yields CDR1 SGHVS and CDR2 FQNEAQ. CDR3 DNA sequence: TGTGCCAGCAGCTTAGACAGGGTCGGTGGCACAGATACGCAGTATTTT. This sequence encodes CASSLDRVGGTDTQYF. The full variable domain, with the rest looked up from reference TRBV7-8 and TRBJ2-3, is GAGVSQSPRYKVAKRGQDVALRCDPISGHVSLFWYQQALGQGPEFLTYFQNEAQLDKSGLPSDRFFAERPEGSVSTLKIQRTQQEDSAVYLCASSLDRVGGTDTQYFGPGTRLTVL.

This clonotype was detected ten times or more. The J gene is TRBJ1-1, the V gene TRBV27, with D maybe TRBD1 (5 bases). V was trimmed by 3 bases and J by 1 base, leaving 9 bases between them. Germline CDR1 is MNHEY and CDR2 is SMNVEV (reference sequence). This CDR3 is built from 14 residues. This CDR3 is CASSLGRGNTEAFF. As DNA, the CDR3 is TGTGCCAGCAGTTTGGGACGAGGGAACACTGAAGCTTTCTTT.

The chain employs TRBV13 and TRBJ2-4, with 7 bases identical to TRBD1. V trimming: 1 base; J trimming: 7 bases; junction bases outside the gene matches: 16. Germline-derived CDR1 and CDR2 are PRHDT and FYEKMQ (reference sequence). This CDR3 has 18 amino acids. CDR3 DNA sequence: TGTGCCAGCAGCTTAGTATCCCAGGGGGAATTGCCGAGGAACATTCAGTACTTC. Translation gives CASSLVSQGELPRNIQYF.

The V call is TRBV6-1, the J call TRBJ2-3; 9 bases map to TRBD2. This CDR3 has 17 amino acids. From germline, CDR1 is MNHNS and CDR2 SASEGT. V trimming: 7 bases; J trimming: 0 bases; junction bases outside the gene matches: 11. Here the CDR3 DNA reads TGTGCCAGCACTCTAGCGGGAAGGCCTATGAGCACAGATACGCAGTATTTT. Residues: CASTLAGRPMSTDTQYF.

In this sample, this clonotype turned up a few times. The chain links TRBV12-3 or TRBV12-4 to TRBJ2-2; perhaps TRBD1 as D (6 bases). The V end was cut by 6 bases, the J end by 1 base, with 12 bases between. The CDR3 is made up of 15 amino acids. In DNA, the CDR3 is TGTGCCAGCAGCTCACCGGACAGGAACACCGGGGAGCTGTTTTTT. Protein sequence: CASSSPDRNTGELFF.

This clonotype came up a few times. The chain employs TRBV7-9 and TRBJ2-7; 8 bases match TRBD1. Germline trimming cut 5 bases from V and 6 bases from J; bases unmatched to any gene: 9. Germline V lookup: CDR1 SEHNR, CDR2 FQNEAQ (reference sequence). This CDR3 region has 14 residues. DNA of the CDR3: TGTGCCAGCAGCCTGAGGACAGGGATCGGCGAGCAGTACTTC. Translation: CASSLRTGIGEQYF.

This clonotype was recorded many times. The chain employs TRBV7-8 and TRBJ2-7, with TRBD2 matching over 10 bases. Unmatched junction bases numbered 0, after V lost 2 bases and J lost 2 bases. Germline loops: CDR1 SGHVS, CDR2 FQNEAQ. This CDR3 region has 14 residues. This CDR3 reads CASSLLAGAYEQYF. CDR3 DNA sequence: TGTGCCAGCAGCTTACTAGCGGGAGCCTACGAGCAGTACTTC.